This record covers a single TCR beta chain. The antigen this receptor binds is unknown. Base qualities are missing; no much larger clone stands one base away. The data were taken from a study of control samples from healthy donors and cancer patients (dated by TCRdb to the early 2020s). The protocol used for the library was the immunoSEQ multiplex PCR assay. Imported from immuneACCESS, the table was reduced by TCRdb to in-frame sequences with V and J called. These copies leave out some clones; in studies compared against another copy, an unresolved V gene accounts for under half, and the cause of the remainder is not known. The sample contains approximately 100,000 clones, approximately 86% of them found a single time. Clones ranked in the top ten supply roughly 21% of the sample. The CDR3 runs 15 residues from the cysteine to the phenylalanine. The read is trimmed to its CDR3 DNA, 45 bases read in frame from base 1. Cut back by 6 bases and 6 bases, the V and J ends lie 20 bases apart. CDR1 is given as MNHEY and CDR2 as SMNVEV, both from the germline V gene (reference sequence).

The sample taken for sequencing was blood. The sequence is built from TRBV27 and TRBJ1-2; 6 matching bases give a weak D call of TRBD1. This TCR derives from a man in his thirties or forties in good health. The CDR3 loop reads CASSYSSDSPNGYTF. Here is the DNA: TGTGCCAGCAGCTACTCCTCGGACAGTCCTAATGGCTACACCTTC.